This entry lists 26 T cell receptor beta chains sequenced from one sample in a study of early T cells in non-severe SARS-CoV-2 infection. TCRdb re-analysed the 5' RACE reads in MiXCR, keeping a single row per CDR3 protein. The table shows 20,000 or so distinct CDR3 sequences, with about 4.4% occurring only once. The specimen was whole blood. All receptors come from an adult who was a healthcare worker with PCR-confirmed SARS-CoV-2 infection or an uninfected control (not recorded which).

There are many counts of this clonotype. The chain couples TRBV28 to TRBJ2-7; 9 nucleotides line up with TRBD1. The ends lost 6 bases at V and 2 bases at J; junction bases unmatched: 11. The CDR3 runs 16 residues. Looked up from germline, CDR1 is MDHEN and CDR2 is SYDVKM. CDR3 coding DNA: TGTGCCAGCAGCCCACTGGGACAGGGAGACCCCTACGAGCAGTACTTC. It codes for CASSPLGQGDPYEQYF. Variable domain in full (rest from reference TRBV28 and TRBJ2-7): DVKVTQSSRYLVKRTGEKVFLECVQDMDHENMFWYRQDPGLGLRLIYFSYDVKMKEKGDIPEGYSVSREKKERFSLILESASTNQTSMYLCASSPLGQGDPYEQYFGPGTRLTVT.

This clonotype was counted ten times or more. The rearrangement links TRBV30 to TRBJ2-6, with D maybe TRBD1 (5 bases). Trimming took 8 bases from V and 0 from J, leaving 8 bases between them. The germline gives CDR1 GTSNPN, CDR2 SVGIG (reference sequence). The CDR3 sequence is 13 residues long. The CDR3 DNA reads TGTGCCGGCGACAGCTCTGGGGCCAACGTCCTGACTTTC. Protein: CAGDSSGANVLTF.

This clonotype has a count of ten or more. This sequence joins TRBV5-4 and TRBJ2-7, with D tentatively TRBD2 (6 bases). V lost 0 bases and J 5 bases, leaving 12 bases between the germline ends. Germline CDR1 and CDR2: SGHNT and YYREEE (reference sequence). This CDR3 is built from 14 residues. The CDR3 reads CASSLGLDRHEQYF. Written as DNA, the CDR3 is TGTGCCAGCAGCTTGGGACTAGATAGGCACGAGCAGTACTTC.

This clonotype was found many times. The chain has TRBV6-1 and TRBJ2-3; D is uncertain. CDR1 and CDR2 from the germline V gene are MNHNS and SASEGT. CDR3 length: 15 residues. The V and J ends lost 4 bases and 2 bases respectively, with 13 bases between them. The DNA for the CDR3 is TGTGCCAGCAGTGGATCGGGCTTCAACACAGATACGCAGTATTTT. Translation gives CASSGSGFNTDTQYF.

This clonotype was picked up many times. CDR3 amino acids: CASWTGLNPQPQHF. CDR3 nucleotide sequence: TGTGCCAGTTGGACAGGGTTAAACCCTCAGCCCCAGCATTTT. V is TRBV12-3 or TRBV12-4 and J is TRBJ1-5; 8 bases are shared with TRBD1. This CDR3 is 14 amino acids long. The junction had 10 bases not matched to a gene; V was cut back by 9 bases and J by 6 bases.

This sequence joins TRBV12-3 or TRBV12-4 and TRBJ2-3, with 8 positions matching TRBD2. The CDR3 has 15 residues. Trimming took 5 bases from V and 1 from J; bases not matched to a gene: 5. In nucleotides, the CDR3 is TGTGCCAGCAGTGGCCAAGCGGGAGGCACAGATACGCAGTATTTT. Its translation: CASSGQAGGTDTQYF.

The rearrangement links TRBV7-2 to TRBJ2-1, with 8 bases aligning to TRBD2. The length of the CDR3 is 15 residues. The V gene's germline CDR1 is SGHTA and CDR2 FQGNSA. V shed 6 bases and J 0 bases; nucleotides not matched to a gene: 4. CDR3 bases: TGTGCCAGCAGTAGCGGGGCTAGCTCCTACAATGAGCAGTTCTTC. This gives the protein CASSSGASSYNEQFF.

This clonotype has just a few counts. V usage is TRBV12-3 or TRBV12-4 and J usage is TRBJ1-4, with no clear D. Trimming took off 6 bases at V and 7 bases at J, with 9 bases between the two ends. The CDR3 is made up of 12 amino acids. The CDR3 DNA is TGTGCCAGCAGACTGGACCTTGAAAAACTGTTTTTT. Protein product: CASRLDLEKLFF.

In this sample, this clonotype turned up many times. The junction shows a germline mismatch at one end, possibly a read error. The chain links TRBV29-1 to TRBJ2-5, with D uncertain. Germline V lookup: CDR1 SQVTM, CDR2 ANQGSEA. CDR3 length: 14 residues. The CDR3 protein is CSIEDWGGQETQYF. CDR3 in DNA: TGCAGCATTGAAGATTGGGGTGGACAAGAGACCCAGTACTTC. Using reference TRBV29-1 and TRBJ2-5 for the parts outside the CDR3, the full variable domain is SAVISQKPSRDICQRGTSLTIQCQVDSQVTMMFWYRQQPGQSLTLIATANQGSEATYESGFVIDKFPISRPNLTFSTLTVSNMSPEDSSIYLCSIEDWGGQETQYFGPGTRLLVL.

In its sample, this clonotype was seen many times. V usage is TRBV5-1 and J usage is TRBJ1-1, with D perhaps matching TRBD1 (5 bases). Germline V gene lookup returns CDR1 SGHRS and CDR2 YFSETQ. V lost 5 bases to trimming and J lost 8 bases, with 16 bases between them. The CDR3 consists of 13 residues. The DNA of the CDR3 is TGCGCCAGCAGATCGGGGCCTCCGGGAGAAGCTTTCTTT. Protein: CASRSGPPGEAFF.

Remarks on this clonotype: It may be a read error: a sequence one base away is much more abundant. The chain has TRBV9 and TRBJ2-3; 9 positions agree with TRBD1. V lost 3 bases and J lost 4; bases outside the gene matches: 6. The CDR3 totals 15 residues. Germline CDR1 is SGDLS and CDR2 is YYNGEE. Here the CDR3 reads CASSGLTGGSDTQYF. Written as DNA, the CDR3 is TGTGCCAGCAGCGGCTTGACAGGGGGATCAGATACGCAGTATTTT. The variable domain in full, with the rest retrieved from reference TRBV9 and TRBJ2-3, is DSGVTQTPKHLITATGQRVTLRCSPRSGDLSVYWYQQSLDQGLQFLIQYYNGEERAKGNILERFSAQQFPDLHSELNLSSLELGDSALYFCASSGLTGGSDTQYFGPGTRLTVL.

V is TRBV12-3 or TRBV12-4 and J is TRBJ1-1; 10 nucleotides line up with TRBD1. J lost 4 bases, V lost 5 bases, and 1 base had no gene match. CDR3 length equals 13 residues. The CDR3 sequence is CASSRTGGTEAFF. Written as DNA, the CDR3 is TGTGCCAGCAGTCGGACAGGGGGCACTGAAGCTTTCTTT.

Sample share makes this clonotype medium-sized. This chain connects TRBV20-1 to TRBJ2-1; 14 bases fit TRBD2. Germline CDR1 is DFQATT and CDR2 is SNEGSKA (reference sequence). The CDR3 is 15 amino acids. V gave up 6 bases and J gave up 3 bases; unmatched junction bases: 4. CDR3 region: CSALGLAGVYNEQFF. CDR3 DNA sequence: TGCAGTGCGCTGGGACTAGCGGGAGTCTACAATGAGCAGTTCTTC.

The chain combines TRBV7-9 with TRBJ1-2; 7 nucleotides align to TRBD1. This CDR3 region has 15 residues. V lost 4 bases to trimming and J lost 1 base; unmatched junction nucleotides: 6. The V gene's germline CDR1 is SEHNR and CDR2 FQNEAQ (reference sequence). CDR3 sequence reads: CASSSTGAYNYGYTF. The DNA of the CDR3 is TGTGCCAGCAGCTCTACAGGGGCCTATAACTATGGCTACACCTTC. The full variable domain, its missing parts supplied by reference TRBV7-9 and TRBJ1-2, is DTGVSQNPRHKITKRGQNVTFRCDPISEHNRLYWYRQTLGQGPEFLTYFQNEAQLEKSRLLSDRFSAERPKGSFSTLEIQRTEQGDSAMYLCASSSTGAYNYGYTFGSGTRLTVV.

Only a few counts were recorded for this clonotype. One end of the junction does not line up with germline, which may come from a read error. This chain joins TRBV6-1 and TRBJ2-7; D ambiguous. This CDR3 region has 13 residues. Looked up from germline, CDR1 is MNHNS and CDR2 is SASEGT. The CDR3 DNA is TGTGCCAGCAGTGAACCGGCAGCCTACGGGCAGTACTTC. Its translation: CASSEPAAYGQYF.

This clonotype occurred many times. The chain is built from TRBV29-1 and TRBJ1-1, with no clear D. V was trimmed by 0 bases and J by 3 bases, leaving 11 bases between them. In germline, CDR1 is SQVTM, CDR2 ANQGSEA. CDR3 length equals 14 residues. The DNA of the CDR3 is TGCAGCGTTGAAGATCGCGGAAGTTACACTGAAGCTTTCTTT. This sequence encodes CSVEDRGSYTEAFF.

This clonotype is judged medium-sized. The rearrangement uses TRBV11-2 and TRBJ2-1, with a tentative D call TRBD2 (7 bases). The CDR3 sequence is 15 residues long. V was cut by 7 bases and J by 4 bases, with 17 bases left in between. Germline V gives CDR1 SGHAT, CDR2 FQNNGV. The CDR3, as DNA: TGTGCCAGCAACCGGGGGGCGTCGGATTACAATGAGCAGTTCTTC. Amino acid sequence: CASNRGASDYNEQFF.

This clonotype was picked up many times. This chain links TRBV7-6 with TRBJ2-3, with 10 bases aligning to TRBD2. The CDR3 has 16 amino acids. The germline V gene encodes CDR1 SGHVS and CDR2 FNYEAQ. Unmatched junction bases numbered 7, after V lost 5 bases and J lost 2 bases. CDR3 sequence reads: CASSRQLAGNTDTQYF. The CDR3 DNA sequence: TGTGCCAGCAGCCGGCAACTAGCGGGGAACACAGATACGCAGTATTTT.

The chain uses TRBV7-6 and TRBJ2-2; possibly TRBD1 for D (6 bases). V was shortened by 1 base and J by 1 base, with 10 bases between the two germline ends. CDR3 length: 16 amino acids. Germline values: CDR1 SGHVS, CDR2 FNYEAQ. The CDR3 protein is CASSLGPRGNTGELFF. The CDR3 DNA reads TGTGCCAGCAGCTTAGGACCCAGGGGGAACACCGGGGAGCTGTTTTTT. Using reference TRBV7-6 and TRBJ2-2 for the parts outside the CDR3, the full variable domain is GAGVSQSPRYKVTKRGQDVALRCDPISGHVSLYWYRQALGQGPEFLTYFNYEAQQDKSGLPNDRFSAERPEGSISTLTIQRTEQRDSAMYRCASSLGPRGNTGELFFGEGSRLTVL.

This clonotype was counted at least ten times. The V gene is TRBV7-2, the J gene TRBJ2-7; D unresolved. Germline V gives CDR1 SGHTA, CDR2 FQGNSA. The CDR3 consists of 11 residues. Trimming took off 3 bases at V and 1 base at J, with 1 base between the two ends. This chain's CDR3 is CASSFSYEQYF. The DNA of the CDR3 is TGTGCCAGCAGCTTTTCCTACGAGCAGTACTTC.

This clonotype was seen many times. The chain combines TRBV6-2 or TRBV6-3 with TRBJ1-5; 7 nucleotides match TRBD1. Germline lookup yields CDR1 MNHEY and CDR2 SVGEGT. The CDR3 is 14 amino acids. V was clipped by 2 bases and J by 7 bases; unmatched bases: 5. The CDR3, as DNA: TGTGCCAGCAGTTACAGGGGGACAGTGCAGCCCCAGCATTTT. This sequence encodes CASSYRGTVQPQHF.

This clonotype was counted ten times or more. The chain joins TRBV3-1 to TRBJ2-7; 7 bases map to TRBD1. The CDR3 has 13 amino acids. CDR1 is LGHDT, CDR2 YNNKEL, per germline (reference sequence). Trimming took 2 bases from V and 13 from J; bases not matched to a gene: 11. The CDR3 coding sequence is TGTGCCAGCAGCCAACCTTTGGGACAGCAGGTTTACTTC. It specifies CASSQPLGQQVYF.

This clonotype came up many times. The chain couples TRBV11-2 to TRBJ2-1; 8 positions agree with TRBD2. V was clipped by 4 bases and J by 3 bases; unmatched bases: 5. This CDR3 contains 15 residues. Germline V CDR1 and CDR2: SGHAT, FQNNGV. The chain's CDR3 is CASSSGGTSYNEQFF. DNA for the CDR3: TGTGCCAGCAGCTCCGGCGGGACTAGCTACAATGAGCAGTTCTTC.

V gene TRBV18 combines with J gene TRBJ2-7, with D unresolved. The CDR3 totals 14 residues. From germline, CDR1 is KGHSH and CDR2 LQKENI. V gave up 3 bases and J gave up 5 bases, with 14 bases separating them. In DNA, the CDR3 is TGTGCCAGCTCACCCCTAAACCCCCAGGACGAGCAGTACTTC. This codes for CASSPLNPQDEQYF.

In this sample, this clonotype turned up many times. V is TRBV14 and J is TRBJ2-5, with no clear D. Germline values: CDR1 SGHDN, CDR2 FVKESK. V was cut by 0 bases and J by 0 bases, with 11 bases left in between. CDR3 length: 16 residues. The CDR3 DNA reads as TGTGCCAGCAGCCAAGAAACCCCTTCGTACCAAGAGACCCAGTACTTC. Translation gives CASSQETPSYQETQYF. Based on the CDR3 plus reference TRBV14 and TRBJ2-5, the full variable domain is EAGVTQFPSHSVIEKGQTVTLRCDPISGHDNLYWYRRVMGKEIKFLLHFVKESKQDESGMPNNRFLAERTGGTYSTLKVQPAELEDSGVYFCASSQETPSYQETQYFGPGTRLLVL.

This clonotype was recorded at least ten times. The chain couples TRBV29-1 to TRBJ2-7; D ambiguous. There are 13 residues in the CDR3. Germline V lookup: CDR1 SQVTM, CDR2 ANQGSEA. Trimming shortened V by 0 bases and J by 5 bases, and 11 bases separated the two germline ends. The CDR3 DNA follows: TGCAGCGTTGAAGATGGAGTAGGCGACGAGCAGTACTTC. Translated: CSVEDGVGDEQYF.